This TCR beta chain was retrieved from a study of cytomegalovirus exposure and HLA in healthy donors. Study context: Ancestry clustering placed roughly 86% of 300 to 400 genotyped donors in the Caucasian-associated cluster. Overall study findings and caveats: A later analysis reportedly found that, within productive TCRs, an Asian-associated ancestry cluster had fewer N-insertions than the mean observed across the roughly 730 donors. Owing to their indistinguishability, certain V segments, notably TRBV6-2 and TRBV6-3, were excluded.

The count of this clone is one. Its antigen is not known. Both 60 Vbeta primers and 13 Jbeta primers went into the PCR. Data came from immunoSEQ multiplex PCR; TCRdb stores just in-frame clones and leaves some out. The repertoire holds some 76,000 clones, around four fifths seen once, with less than 9.5% in the top ten. The germline gives CDR1 SQVTM, CDR2 ANQGSEA. This CDR3 is built from 13 residues. The V segment lost 8 bases and the J segment 5 bases; nucleotides outside the gene matches: 7. Sequencing was carried out using PBMCs. J is TRBJ2-1 and V is TRBV29-1; 9 bases align to TRBD2. This clonotype was obtained from a middle-aged woman in good health and CMV-seropositive. The CDR3 nucleotides are TGCAGCCTAAGCGGGGGGCTTAACAATGAGCAGTTCTTC. The encoded protein is CSLSGGLNNEQFF.